Listed here are 21 T cell receptor beta chains from one sample, sequenced in a study of blood T cell repertoires in COVID-19. Repertoires were generated with immunoSEQ multiplex PCR, while TCRdb's copy carries only in-frame clones and drops some. The sample contains 490,000 or so clones, roughly nine tenths of which appear only once. Sequences were obtained from PBMCs or T cells enriched from blood (not recorded which). Source of these receptors: a woman aged 60 to 75 who had recovered from COVID-19.

V and J are TRBV3-1 (or the pseudogene TRBV3-2) and TRBJ1-1; the D is unclear. Trimming shortened V by 0 bases and J by 4 bases, and 3 bases separated the two germline ends. In germline, CDR1 is LGHDT, CDR2 YNNKEL (reference sequence). The CDR3 runs to 12 residues. CDR3 protein: CASSQERTEAFF. The CDR3 coding sequence is TGTGCCAGCAGCCAAGAGCGCACTGAAGCTTTCTTT.

The J gene is TRBJ2-5, the V gene TRBV5-5, with a possible D match to TRBD1 (5 bases). V was cut by 0 bases and J by 1 base, with 7 bases left in between. Germline CDR1 reads SGHKS; CDR2 reads YYEKEE (reference sequence). The CDR3 loop spans 14 amino acids. The DNA for the CDR3 is TGTGCCAGCAGCTTGGTACAGGCCCAAGAGACCCAGTACTTC. This gives the protein CASSLVQAQETQYF.

The chain employs TRBV1 and TRBJ2-7; TRBD2, the table's D call, was not compared with the DNA. TRBV1 is recorded as a pseudogene. The CDR3 totals 13 residues. The CDR3 spells CTSSQASTYEQYV. CDR3 sequence (DNA): TGCACCAGCAGCCAAGCCTCGACTTACGAGCAGTACGTC.

This clone has a single count. The genes are TRBV6-5 and TRBJ1-1, with D tentatively TRBD1 (6 bases). Between the trimmed V and J ends, which lost 6 bases and 0 bases, there was a span of 14 bases. In germline, CDR1 is MNHEY, CDR2 SVGAGI. The CDR3 spans 15 residues. CDR3 bases: TGTGCCAGCAGACAGGGTGTAGGGATGAACACTGAAGCTTTCTTT. This codes for CASRQGVGMNTEAFF.

The genes are TRBV7-2 and TRBJ1-6; TRBD1 matches 9 bases. The CDR3 covers 17 residues. In germline, CDR1 is SGHTA, CDR2 FQGNSA. The V and J ends lost 5 bases and 0 bases, in that order; junction bases with no gene match: 5. The DNA for the CDR3 is TGTGCCAGCAGCACTGGGACAGGGAGCTCCTATAATTCACCCCTCCACTTT. This sequence encodes CASSTGTGSSYNSPLHF.

This chain links TRBV6-5 with TRBJ1-6, with TRBD1 as a possible D gene (5 bases). In germline, CDR1 is MNHEY, CDR2 SVGAGI. This CDR3 comprises 15 residues. V lost 0 bases, J lost 11 bases, and 14 bases lay in between. The CDR3 reads CASSYSGRVGPPLHF. The CDR3 DNA sequence: TGTGCCAGCAGTTACTCCGGCAGGGTGGGTCCACCCCTCCACTTT.

A remark on this clone: The junction does not match germline at one end; this may be a read error. The J gene is TRBJ1-4, the V gene TRBV6-1; D is possibly TRBD1 (6 bases). The CDR3 loop spans 17 amino acids. The germline CDR1 and CDR2 sequences are MNHNS and SASEGT. The CDR3 here is CASSKAIQGGTLEKLFF. Here the CDR3 DNA reads TGTGCCAGCAGTAAAGCCATACAGGGAGGGACCCTAGAAAAACTGTTTTTT.

The rearrangement links TRBV5-4 to TRBJ1-1; D possibly corresponds to TRBD1 (5 bases). The V and J ends lost 3 bases and 9 bases respectively, with 18 bases between them. Germline V lookup: CDR1 SGHNT, CDR2 YYREEE (reference sequence). The CDR3 loop spans 14 amino acids. The CDR3 region is CASSSGGPGVQAFF. CDR3 sequence (DNA): TGTGCCAGCAGCTCGGGGGGACCGGGGGTCCAAGCTTTCTTT. Looking up the rest from reference TRBV5-4 and TRBJ1-1 gives the full variable domain: ETGVTQSPTHLIKTRGQQVTLRCSSQSGHNTVSWYQQALGQGPQFIFQYYREEENGRGNFPPRFSGLQFPNYSSELNVNALELDDSALYLCASSSGGPGVQAFFGQGTRLTVV.

This chain uses TRBV10-3 with TRBJ1-1; 8 nucleotides line up with TRBD1. Looked up from germline, CDR1 is ENHRY and CDR2 is SYGVKD. This CDR3 is 14 amino acids long. The V segment lost 2 bases and the J segment 5 bases; nucleotides outside the gene matches: 4. The CDR3 nucleotides are TGTGCCATCAGTGAGGCAGGGGGCGGAACTGAAGCTTTCTTT. Translated: CAISEAGGGTEAFF.

The V call is TRBV11-2, the J call TRBJ1-1; the D is unclear. The CDR3 is 14 amino acids. Germline V gives CDR1 SGHAT, CDR2 FQNNGV. V shed 1 base and J shed 5 bases, with 11 bases lying between them. The CDR3 nucleotides are TGTGCCAGCAGCTTAGTGGAGGGAGCAACTGAAGCTTTCTTT. Protein product: CASSLVEGATEAFF.

The V gene is TRBV6-5, the J gene TRBJ1-2, with no clear D. Trimming cost V 2 bases and J 8 bases, with 12 bases left between them. The CDR3 is 13 amino acids. Looked up from germline, CDR1 is MNHEY and CDR2 is SVGAGI. The CDR3 reads CASSYERVLGYTF. The DNA for the CDR3 is TGTGCCAGCAGTTACGAGAGGGTCCTAGGCTACACCTTC.

The chain carries TRBV11-3 and TRBJ2-3; TRBD2 might be the D (5 bases). Germline V CDR1 and CDR2: SGHNT, YENEEA. The V end was cut by 1 base, the J end by 4 bases, with 12 bases between. The CDR3 spans 15 residues. The CDR3 loop reads CASSLGTREPDTQYF. The CDR3 nucleotides are TGTGCCAGCAGCTTAGGTACGAGGGAGCCAGATACGCAGTATTTT.

This sequence joins TRBV7-2 and TRBJ2-6, with unresolved D. The CDR3 has 16 residues. Germline V gene sequence: CDR1 SGHTA, CDR2 FQGNSA. Trimming took 6 bases from V and 2 from J, leaving 14 bases between them. The CDR3 region has the DNA TGTGCCAGCAGTTCTAGAGGTACCCCTGGGGCCAACGTCCTGACTTTC. It yields the protein CASSSRGTPGANVLTF.

This sequence joins TRBV5-6 and TRBJ2-3; D gene uncertain. Trimming removed 0 bases from V and 2 bases from J, with 7 bases in between. The CDR3 runs 14 residues. CDR1 and CDR2 (germline): SGHDT, YYEEEE. The CDR3 here is CASSLAFLTDTQYF. DNA of the CDR3: TGTGCCAGCAGCTTGGCTTTCCTCACAGATACGCAGTATTTT.

The genes are TRBV9 and TRBJ2-2; the match to TRBD2 covers 13 bases. Germline CDR1 is SGDLS and CDR2 is YYNGEE. After removal of 4 bases from V and 5 bases from J, the junction contained 8 bases not matched to a gene. The CDR3 is 17 amino acids. The CDR3 sequence: CASSPWTSGGSTGELFF. In DNA form, the CDR3 reads TGTGCCAGCAGCCCGTGGACTAGCGGGGGTTCGACCGGGGAGCTGTTTTTT.

V usage is TRBV5-1 and J usage is TRBJ1-5; possible D gene TRBD1, 5 bases. CDR3 length: 14 residues. Trimming removed 0 bases at V and 5 bases at J, with 9 bases between. Germline V lookup: CDR1 SGHRS, CDR2 YFSETQ. The CDR3 bases are TGCGCCAGCAGCTTGGGTAGGGGTGATCAGCCCCAGCATTTT. Translation gives CASSLGRGDQPQHF.

The V gene is TRBV2, the J gene TRBJ2-3; 11 nucleotides line up with TRBD1. The CDR3 has 15 amino acids. Germline-derived CDR1 and CDR2 are SNHLY and FYNNEI. V shed 6 bases and J 9 bases; nucleotides not matched to a gene: 11. The CDR3 DNA follows: TGTGCCAGCAGCGACCCGGGACAGGGGGGCGGGACGCAGTATTTT. Protein sequence: CASSDPGQGGGTQYF.

This clone appeared once. The rearrangement links TRBV23-1 to TRBJ2-7; D is unclear. TRBV23-1 is an open reading frame, and its role is uncertain. CDR3 length: 18 amino acids. V lost 6 bases and J 2 bases, leaving 26 bases between the germline ends. The CDR3 here is CASSLPTNPSIRAYEQYV. The CDR3 DNA is TGCGCCAGCAGCCTACCCACCAACCCCTCCATCCGGGCCTACGAGCAGTACGTC.

This chain connects TRBV6-5 to TRBJ2-7; D may be TRBD1 (6 bases). V was cut by 6 bases and J by 3 bases, with 18 bases left in between. Germline V gene data show CDR1 as MNHEY and CDR2 as SVGAGI. This CDR3 contains 15 residues. The CDR3 spells CASSRLQGLHYEQYF. The CDR3 DNA follows: TGTGCCAGCAGCCGACTACAGGGTCTCCACTACGAGCAGTACTTC.

The gene calls are TRBV9 and TRBJ2-2; 8 bases line up with TRBD1. CDR1 SGDLS and CDR2 YYNGEE come from the germline V gene. V was clipped by 0 bases and J by 4 bases; unmatched bases: 5. This CDR3 is built from 16 residues. The CDR3 is CASSVARTGSTGELFF. Here the CDR3 DNA reads TGTGCCAGCAGCGTAGCGCGGACAGGGTCCACCGGGGAGCTGTTTTTT.

In regard to this clone: Other DNA variants within this sample encode the same CDR3. This chain links TRBV18 with TRBJ1-4; D possibly corresponds to TRBD1 (6 bases). This CDR3 contains 13 residues. The ends were cut back, 6 bases at V and 5 bases at J, with 10 bases in the middle. Germline assignment: CDR1 KGHSH and CDR2 LQKENI. CDR3 nucleotides: TGTGCCAGCTCTCCCGGACAGAATGAAAAACTGTTTTTT. Its translation: CASSPGQNEKLFF.